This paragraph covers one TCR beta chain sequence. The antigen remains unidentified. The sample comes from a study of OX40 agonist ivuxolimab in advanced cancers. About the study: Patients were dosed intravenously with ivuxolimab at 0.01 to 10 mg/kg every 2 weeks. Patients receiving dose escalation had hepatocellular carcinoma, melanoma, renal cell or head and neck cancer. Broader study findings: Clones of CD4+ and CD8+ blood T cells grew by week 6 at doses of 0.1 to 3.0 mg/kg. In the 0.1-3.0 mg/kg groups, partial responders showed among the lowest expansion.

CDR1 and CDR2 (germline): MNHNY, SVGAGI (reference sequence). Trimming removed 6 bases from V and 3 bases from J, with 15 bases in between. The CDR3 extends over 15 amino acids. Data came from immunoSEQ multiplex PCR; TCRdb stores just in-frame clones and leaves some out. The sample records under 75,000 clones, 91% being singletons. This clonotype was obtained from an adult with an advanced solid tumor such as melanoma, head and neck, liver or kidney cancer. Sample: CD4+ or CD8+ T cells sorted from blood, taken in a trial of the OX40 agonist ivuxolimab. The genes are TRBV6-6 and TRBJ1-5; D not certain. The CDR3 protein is CASRDGPQHNQPQHF. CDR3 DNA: TGTGCCAGCAGGGATGGACCACAGCACAATCAGCCCCAGCATTTT.